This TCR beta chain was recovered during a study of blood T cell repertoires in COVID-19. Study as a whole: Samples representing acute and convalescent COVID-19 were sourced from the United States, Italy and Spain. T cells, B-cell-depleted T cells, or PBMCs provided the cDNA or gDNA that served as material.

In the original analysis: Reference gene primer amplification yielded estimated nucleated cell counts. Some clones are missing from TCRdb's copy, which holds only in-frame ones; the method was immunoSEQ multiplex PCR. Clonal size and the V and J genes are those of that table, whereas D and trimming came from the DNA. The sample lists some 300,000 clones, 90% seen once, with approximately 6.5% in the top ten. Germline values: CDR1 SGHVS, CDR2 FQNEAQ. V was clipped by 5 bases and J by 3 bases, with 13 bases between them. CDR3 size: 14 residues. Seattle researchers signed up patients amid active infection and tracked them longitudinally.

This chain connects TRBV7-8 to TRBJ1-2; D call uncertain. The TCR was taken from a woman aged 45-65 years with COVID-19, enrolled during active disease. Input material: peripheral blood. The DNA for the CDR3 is TGTGCCAGCAGCCCGAACCCAAACTACTATGGCTACACCTTC. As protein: CASSPNPNYYGYTF.